This T cell receptor (beta chain) was recorded in a study of T cell changes during pregnancy in multiple sclerosis (dated by TCRdb to about 2019). About the investigation overall: The study examined how the T cell repertoire changed over the course of pregnancy in women with multiple sclerosis.

A note on this clone: The antigen it binds to is not known. No clone much larger than this one lies a single base away; base qualities are absent.

Libraries were constructed by the immunoSEQ multiplex PCR assay. In its TCRdb copy, this immuneACCESS table keeps in-frame sequences only and misses some clones. Where compared with another copy, unresolved V genes explain less than half of these, and the others have no known cause. The table for this sample lists 90,000 to 120,000 clones; about 90% of them were counted only once. The ten biggest clones cover 0.78% of the sample. The V and J ends are trimmed by 3 bases and 3 bases, leaving 18 bases between them. CDR1 and CDR2 were assigned from the germline V gene (reference sequence) as GTSNPN and SVGIG. The cysteine opens and the phenylalanine closes a CDR3 of 16 amino acids. The retained sequence is limited to the CDR3, 48 bases, with the frame set at the first base.

The chain was built from TRBV30 and TRBJ1-3; perhaps TRBD1 is the D gene, with 5 bases matching. This TCR came from a female donor in good health, enrolled as a control in a pregnancy study. Sequencing used peripheral blood, obtained in the third trimester of pregnancy. The CDR3 protein: CAWSRGASRGGNTIYF. The DNA sequence follows: TGTGCCTGGAGCCGTGGGGCCTCAAGGGGTGGAAACACCATATATTTT.